This TCR beta chain was sequenced in a study of cytomegalovirus exposure and HLA in healthy donors. Per germline, CDR1 SGHRS and CDR2 YFSETQ. CDR3 size: 16 residues. Trimming pared 4 bases from V and 4 bases from J, leaving 18 bases between. The PCR used 60 Vbeta and 13 Jbeta primers. Study processing details: Later, an analysis found around 80 million unique TCR beta chains, and about 10 million of these were shared. Using immunoSEQ multiplex PCR, the repertoire was profiled, and TCRdb retains in-frame clones only, with some absent. The DNA gave D and trimming, while V, J and clone size come from that table. The table has some 180,000 clones, approximately 80% seen once; the top ten hold around 1.4%.

The V gene is TRBV5-1, the J gene TRBJ1-3; D is ambiguous. The sequencing sample was made of PBMCs. The receptor comes from a girl aged 10 to 17 in good health and CMV-seropositive. The CDR3 nucleotides read TGCGCCAGCAGCCCGGAGGGTAGGGTGCCGGGAAACACCATATATTTT. Translated: CASSPEGRVPGNTIYF.